The 5 T cell receptor beta chains in this list originate from one sample, sequenced in a study of cytomegalovirus exposure and HLA in healthy donors. PCR used 60 Vbeta primers and 13 Jbeta primers. Sequencing used immunoSEQ multiplex PCR; TCRdb keeps in-frame clones, though not all of them. The table has 40,000 or so clones, 90% seen once. Source material: PBMCs. These receptors originate from a young woman in good health and CMV-seronegative.

The chain combines TRBV28 with TRBJ1-1; D might be TRBD1 (5 bases). From germline, CDR1 is MDHEN and CDR2 SYDVKM. Trimming took 11 bases from V and 1 from J, leaving 11 bases between them. The CDR3 loop spans 12 amino acids. The CDR3 nucleotides are TGTGCCTCGGGGGGAAGGAACACTGAAGCTTTCTTT. This translates into CASGGRNTEAFF.

A word on this clone: At one boundary the junction diverges from the germline segment, which might be a read error. The J gene is TRBJ2-6, the V gene TRBV7-9, with D maybe TRBD2 (6 bases). The CDR3 contains 15 residues. From germline, CDR1 is SEHNR and CDR2 FQNEAQ (reference sequence). The CDR3 loop is CSSRAGLSGANVLTF. Written as DNA, the CDR3 is TGTTCCAGCAGGGCGGGACTCTCTGGGGCCAACGTCCTGACTTTC.

The chain links TRBV30 to TRBJ2-1; TRBD2 matches at 7 bases. This CDR3 spans 14 amino acids. CDR1 GTSNPN and CDR2 SVGIG come from the germline V gene (reference sequence). The V segment lost 2 bases and the J segment 8 bases; nucleotides outside the gene matches: 9. The CDR3 DNA reads TGTGCCTGGAGTATCAGCGGGATACGAGATGAGCAGTTCTTC. It yields the protein CAWSISGIRDEQFF.

The chain recombines TRBV9 with TRBJ2-5; 13 bases map to TRBD2. CDR1 is SGDLS and CDR2 is YYNGEE in the germline V gene. V was clipped by 3 bases and J by 4 bases; unmatched bases: 6. The CDR3 is made up of 16 amino acids. CDR3 sequence (DNA): TGTGCCAGCAGCGGAACCACTAGCGGGAGGGCAGAGACCCAGTACTTC. Protein sequence: CASSGTTSGRAETQYF. Full variable domain (outside the CDR3, taken from reference TRBV9 and TRBJ2-5): DSGVTQTPKHLITATGQRVTLRCSPRSGDLSVYWYQQSLDQGLQFLIQYYNGEERAKGNILERFSAQQFPDLHSELNLSSLELGDSALYFCASSGTTSGRAETQYFGPGTRLLVL.

The J gene is TRBJ2-3, the V gene TRBV19; TRBD1 might be the D (5 bases). This CDR3 has 15 residues. V lost 1 base and J lost 6, with 14 bases in between. Per the germline V gene, CDR1 is LNHDA and CDR2 is SQIVND (reference sequence). As DNA, the CDR3 is TGTGCCAGTAGTATAGCCGTAGGGGCCACCGATACGCAGTATTTT. Translated: CASSIAVGATDTQYF.